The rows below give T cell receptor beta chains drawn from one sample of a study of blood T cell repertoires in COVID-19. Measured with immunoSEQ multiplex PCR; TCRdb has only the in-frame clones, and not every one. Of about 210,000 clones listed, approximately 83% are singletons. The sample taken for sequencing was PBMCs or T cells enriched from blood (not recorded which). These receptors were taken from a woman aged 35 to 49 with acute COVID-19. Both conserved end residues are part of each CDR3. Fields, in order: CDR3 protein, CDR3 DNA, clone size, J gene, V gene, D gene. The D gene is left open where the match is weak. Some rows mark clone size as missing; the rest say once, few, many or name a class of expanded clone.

CASSLGGAQTQYF,TGTGCCAGCAGCTTAGGGGGCGCGCAGACCCAGTACTTC,once,TRBJ2-5,TRBV11-2,.
CASSPLGGWSEQYF,TGTGCCAGCAGCCCTCTGGGGGGATGGAGCGAGCAGTACTTC,.,TRBJ2-7,TRBV14,.
CASSSRQNNEQFF,TGTGCCAGCAGCTCTCGACAGAACAATGAGCAGTTCTTC,once,TRBJ2-1,TRBV12-3/TRBV12-4,.
CASRPSRGRVGEAFF,TGTGCCAGCAGACCTAGCAGGGGGCGAGTGGGTGAAGCTTTCTTT,.,TRBJ1-1,TRBV28,TRBD1
CAISDTGVLDSPLHF,TGTGCCATCAGTGATACAGGGGTTTTGGATTCACCCCTCCACTTT,.,TRBJ1-6,TRBV10-3,TRBD1
CASTNQRYNEQFF,TGTGCCAGCACCAATCAACGGTACAATGAGCAGTTCTTC,.,TRBJ2-1,TRBV12-3/TRBV12-4,.
CASSARDRGDTEAFF,TGTGCCAGTAGTGCTCGGGACAGGGGCGACACTGAAGCTTTCTTT,.,TRBJ1-1,TRBV19,TRBD1
CASSKDRLRAFF,TGTGCCAGCAGCAAGGACAGACTGAGGGCTTTCTTT,.,TRBJ1-1,TRBV12-3/TRBV12-4,.
CASSSQEGTLGETQYF,TGTGCCAGCAGCTCACAGGAAGGGACTTTGGGAGAGACTCAGTACTTC,.,TRBJ2-5,TRBV7-9,.
CASSPGDSGANVLTF,TGTGCCAGTAGTCCAGGGGACTCTGGGGCCAACGTCCTGACTTTC,.,TRBJ2-6,TRBV19,.
CASSPKAGGPDGELFF,TGCGCCAGCAGCCCCAAGGCGGGAGGGCCAGACGGGGAGCTGTTTTTT,.,TRBJ2-2,TRBV4-1,TRBD2
CASSPRQLSANYGYTF,TGCGCCAGCAGCCCCAGACAGTTATCAGCTAACTATGGCTACACCTTC,.,TRBJ1-2,TRBV4-3,.
CASSLLSLAGSDNEQFF,TGCGCCAGCAGCCTCCTCTCGCTAGCGGGAAGCGACAATGAGCAGTTCTTC,.,TRBJ2-1,TRBV5-1,TRBD2
CASNDWTSGSGDTQYF,TGTGCCAGCAACGATTGGACTAGCGGGAGCGGAGATACGCAGTATTTT,.,TRBJ2-3,TRBV2,TRBD2
CSVEKSGAEAFF,TGCAGCGTTGAAAAGTCGGGAGCTGAAGCTTTCTTT,.,TRBJ1-1,TRBV29-1,.
CASSPGQGETQYF,TGTGCCAGCAGCCCCGGACAGGGTGAGACCCAGTACTTC,.,TRBJ2-5,TRBV7-2,TRBD1
CASSENPSARNTGELFF,TGCGCCAGCAGTGAGAATCCTAGCGCGAGGAACACCGGGGAGCTGTTTTTT,.,TRBJ2-2,TRBV10-2,.
CASSLERTGFRAEAFF,TGTGCCAGCAGCTTAGAAAGAACAGGGTTTAGGGCTGAAGCTTTCTTT,.,TRBJ1-1,TRBV7-8,.
CATAGLAGGLETQYF,TGTGCCACCGCGGGACTAGCGGGAGGGCTGGAGACCCAGTACTTC,once,TRBJ2-5,TRBV24-1,TRBD2
CASSRLADSGNTIYF,TGTGCCAGCAGCCGATTGGCCGATTCTGGAAACACCATATATTTT,once,TRBJ1-3,TRBV6-2/TRBV6-3,.
CASSLWSGVPEAFF,TGTGCCAGCAGTTTATGGTCGGGGGTGCCTGAAGCTTTCTTT,.,TRBJ1-1,TRBV27,.
CASSDSTSGWTEDPMYF,TGTGCCAGCAGTGACTCGACGTCGGGGTGGACAGAGGATCCTATGTACTTC,.,TRBJ2-7,TRBV6-4,.
CASRTTGYNEQFF,TGTGCCAGCAGAACGACAGGCTACAATGAGCAGTTCTTC,.,TRBJ2-1,TRBV27,.
CASRAGTKFTIYF,TGTGCCAGCAGGGCCGGGACTAAATTTACCATATATTTT,.,TRBJ1-3,TRBV27,.
CATGGLGEYNEQFF,TGTGCCACTGGGGGCCTGGGAGAGTACAATGAGCAGTTCTTC,.,TRBJ2-1,TRBV10-3,.
CASSEASLPLHF,TGTGCCAGCAGTGAAGCGAGCTTGCCCCTCCACTTT,.,TRBJ1-6,TRBV2,.
CASSSLGQLNTEAFF,TGTGCCAGCAGCAGCCTCGGACAGTTGAACACTGAAGCTTTCTTT,.,TRBJ1-1,TRBV11-2,.
CASSPGAGLGPQHF,TGTGCCAGCAGCCCCGGCGCAGGTTTAGGGCCCCAGCATTTT,.,TRBJ1-5,TRBV7-2,.
CASSLASGRNEQYF,TGTGCCAGCAGCTTAGCTAGCGGGAGGAACGAGCAGTACTTC,.,TRBJ2-7,TRBV7-2,TRBD2
CSGGEGYTF,TGCAGCGGGGGGGAGGGCTACACCTTC,once,TRBJ1-2,TRBV29-1,.
CASRDSENYGYTF,TGCGCCAGCAGGGACAGTGAAAACTATGGCTACACCTTC,.,TRBJ1-2,TRBV5-1,.
CASSPAAGRETQYF,TGTGCCAGCAGCCCGGCGGCAGGGCGTGAGACCCAGTACTTC,.,TRBJ2-5,TRBV5-4,.
CASSFRLTGTFNEQFF,TGTGCCAGCAGCTTTCGGTTGACAGGAACCTTCAATGAGCAGTTCTTC,.,TRBJ2-1,TRBV5-6,.
CASSVLSWNEQFF,TGTGCCAGCAGTGTCCTTAGTTGGAATGAGCAGTTCTTC,.,TRBJ2-1,TRBV6-6,.
CASRFTSLRAGELFF,TGTGCCAGCAGGTTCACTAGCCTCAGGGCCGGGGAGCTGTTTTTT,.,TRBJ2-2,TRBV28,.
CASSSHAGTNYEQYF,TGTGCCAGCAGTTCCCATGCCGGGACAAACTACGAGCAGTACTTC,.,TRBJ2-7,TRBV27,.
CASSMVGSGVYEQYF,TGTGCCAGTAGTATGGTAGGTAGCGGGGTTTACGAGCAGTACTTC,.,TRBJ2-7,TRBV19,TRBD2
CASTLATGANEQFF,TGTGCCAGCACATTAGCAACAGGGGCCAATGAGCAGTTCTTC,.,TRBJ2-1,TRBV6-6,TRBD1
CASSLEARQRETQYF,TGTGCCAGCAGCTTAGAGGCCAGGCAGAGAGAGACCCAGTACTTC,.,TRBJ2-5,TRBV7-9,.
CASARGGDTQYF,TGTGCCAGCGCCCGGGGGGGGGATACGCAGTATTTT,.,TRBJ2-3,TRBV13,TRBD2